This TCR beta chain appears in the sequencing data of a study of T-cell memory formation after mild COVID-19. Study context: Largely, TCR clusters stayed within a single donor.

Study-wide results and limits: Largely, contracting CD4+ clones fell within CM and EM, and contracting CD8+ clones within EMRA. Day 15 to 85 contracting clones showed balanced CD4/CD8; day 15 to 37 expanders favored CD4+. Pre-infection memory contained some responding clones, which suggested that cross-reactive memory had joined.

The CDR3 covers 15 residues. V lost 0 bases and J lost 3, with 8 bases in between. CDR1 and CDR2 (germline): LGHNA, YSLEER. Each CDR3 protein is one row after TCRdb ran MiXCR on the 5' RACE reads. The sample holds under 550,000 distinct CDR3 sequences, approximately 18% seen once. With respect to this clonotype: The antigen is unknown.

The source of this sequence is an adult woman who had mild COVID-19 (a few samples of this study predate the infection). Cell type and time point are not known. The genes are TRBV4-3 and TRBJ2-2; D gene unclear. Material for sequencing was PBMCs or a T cell subset sorted from them (not recorded which). The CDR3 sequence is CASSQEPSYTGELFF. The DNA of the CDR3 is TGCGCCAGCAGCCAAGAGCCCAGTTACACCGGGGAGCTGTTTTTT.